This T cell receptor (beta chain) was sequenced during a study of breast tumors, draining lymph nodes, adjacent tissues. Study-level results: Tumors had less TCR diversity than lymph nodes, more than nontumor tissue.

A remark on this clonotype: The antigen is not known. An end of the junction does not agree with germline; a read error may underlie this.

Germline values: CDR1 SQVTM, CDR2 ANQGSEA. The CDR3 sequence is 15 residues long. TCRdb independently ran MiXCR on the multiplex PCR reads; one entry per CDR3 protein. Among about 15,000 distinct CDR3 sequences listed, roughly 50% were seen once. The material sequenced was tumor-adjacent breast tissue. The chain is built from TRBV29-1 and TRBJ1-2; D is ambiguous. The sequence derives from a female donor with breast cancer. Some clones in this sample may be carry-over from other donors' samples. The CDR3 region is CSAPDHGRSTYGYSF. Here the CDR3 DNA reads TGCAGCGCCCCGGATCATGGCAGGTCAACCTATGGCTACTCCTTC.